A selection of T cell receptor beta chains follows, all from one sample in a study of blood T cells in healthy people across ages. MiXCR, run by TCRdb on the 5' RACE reads, gives a single entry per CDR3 protein. The table includes hundreds of thousands of distinct CDR3 sequences, roughly 50% detected once. The sequenced sample was blood. The receptors were sampled from a man at least 80 years old in good health. CDR3s include the opening cysteine and the closing phenylalanine or tryptophan. D genes are given only for firm matches. Expanded clones get a size class; other rows say once, few or many, or leave the size out.

CDR3: CASSFQRDSYGYTF
DNA: TGTGCCAGCAGTTTTCAACGGGACAGCTATGGCTACACCTTC
size: -
V: TRBV12-3/TRBV12-4
J: TRBJ1-2
D: TRBD1

CDR3: CSALQAVAEAFF
DNA: TGCAGTGCTTTACAGGCAGTTGCTGAAGCTTTCTTT
size: -
V: TRBV20-1
J: TRBJ1-1
D: -

CDR3: CASSSASGILSQYF
DNA: TGTGCCAGCAGTTCGGCTAGCGGGATTCTTTCGCAGTACTTC
size: -
V: TRBV28
J: TRBJ2-7
D: TRBD2

CDR3: CSVELYPGGETQYF
DNA: TGCAGCGTTGAATTGTATCCGGGAGGAGAGACCCAGTACTTC
size: -
V: TRBV29-1
J: TRBJ2-5
D: TRBD2

CDR3: CSARDPPSQYF
DNA: TGCAGTGCTAGAGATCCCCCCTCACAGTACTTC
size: few
V: TRBV20-1
J: TRBJ2-4
D: -

CDR3: CATSRDRGGYEQYF
DNA: TGTGCCACCAGCAGAGACAGGGGTGGCTACGAGCAGTACTTC
size: once
V: TRBV15
J: TRBJ2-7
D: -

CDR3: CASSLGLVGETQYF
DNA: TGTGCCAGCAGCTTAGGTCTAGTTGGGGAGACCCAGTACTTC
size: few
V: TRBV7-2
J: TRBJ2-5
D: -

CDR3: CSVESPTNYGYTF
DNA: TGCAGCGTTGAAAGTCCCACTAACTATGGCTACACCTTC
size: -
V: TRBV29-1
J: TRBJ1-2
D: -

CDR3: CASSLTGGNTIYF
DNA: TGCGCCAGCAGCCTGACAGGAGGAAACACCATATATTTT
size: -
V: TRBV5-1
J: TRBJ1-3
D: -

CDR3: CSAVDPGTRGSTEQFF
DNA: TGCAGCGCTGTAGATCCCGGGACAAGGGGTTCGACGGAGCAGTTCTTC
size: -
V: TRBV20-1
J: TRBJ2-1
D: -

CDR3: CASSKPTGRYNSPLHF
DNA: TGTGCCAGCAGCAAGCCAACAGGCCGCTATAATTCACCCCTCCACTTT
size: -
V: TRBV21-1
J: TRBJ1-6
D: -

CDR3: CASSSPGGGSTDTQYF
DNA: TGTGCCAGCAGTTCCCCGGGGGGGGGAAGCACAGATACGCAGTATTTT
size: few
V: TRBV6-5
J: TRBJ2-3
D: TRBD2

CDR3: CASSPLAEMNTEAFF
DNA: TGTGCCAGCTCACCACTGGCAGAGATGAACACTGAAGCTTTCTTT
size: few
V: TRBV18
J: TRBJ1-1
D: -

CDR3: CSARLASGGSYNEQFF
DNA: TGCAGTGCTAGGTTGGCTAGCGGGGGATCATACAATGAGCAGTTCTTC
size: -
V: TRBV20-1
J: TRBJ2-1
D: TRBD2

CDR3: CASSHPGTSGRWYNEQFF
DNA: TGTGCCAGCAGCCATCCCGGGACTAGCGGGAGGTGGTACAATGAGCAGTTCTTC
size: once
V: TRBV9
J: TRBJ2-1
D: TRBD2

CDR3: CASSEQDARGTYEQYF
DNA: TGTGCCAGCAGTGAACAGGACGCCCGGGGAACCTACGAGCAGTACTTC
size: -
V: TRBV12-3/TRBV12-4
J: TRBJ2-7
D: -

CDR3: CASRKPGQGASSPLHF
DNA: TGTGCCAGCAGGAAGCCGGGACAGGGGGCTTCTTCACCCCTCCACTTT
size: -
V: TRBV11-2
J: TRBJ1-6
D: TRBD1

CDR3: CASSWESSYNEQFF
DNA: TGTGCCAGCAGTTGGGAGTCCTCCTACAATGAGCAGTTCTTC
size: -
V: TRBV6-6
J: TRBJ2-1
D: -

CDR3: CASSLNSGSFNEQFF
DNA: TGTGCCAGCAGCTTAAACAGCGGGAGCTTCAATGAGCAGTTCTTC
size: -
V: TRBV11-3
J: TRBJ2-1
D: TRBD2

CDR3: CATSDLDRGDTGELFF
DNA: TGTGCCACCAGTGACCTGGACAGGGGGGACACCGGGGAGCTGTTTTTT
size: -
V: TRBV24-1
J: TRBJ2-2
D: TRBD1

CDR3: CASSLGSSGKAGEQYF
DNA: TGTGCCAGCAGCTTGGGCTCGTCCGGGAAGGCCGGCGAGCAGTACTTC
size: -
V: TRBV5-4
J: TRBJ2-7
D: -

CDR3: CASSAGQGAGTGELFF
DNA: TGTGCCAGCAGCGCGGGACAGGGGGCGGGGACCGGGGAGCTGTTTTTT
size: -
V: TRBV6-4
J: TRBJ2-2
D: TRBD1

CDR3: CASSLTGVDAYF
DNA: TGCGCCAGCAGCTTGACGGGAGTGGACGCGTATTTT
size: -
V: TRBV5-1
J: TRBJ2-3
D: -

CDR3: CSARLAGGSSSSYNEQFF
DNA: TGCAGTGCTAGACTAGCGGGAGGATCTTCAAGCTCCTACAATGAGCAGTTCTTC
size: -
V: TRBV20-1
J: TRBJ2-1
D: TRBD2

CDR3: CASSSGTSGEETQYF
DNA: TGTGCCAGCAGCTCCGGGACTAGCGGTGAAGAGACCCAGTACTTC
size: -
V: TRBV11-2
J: TRBJ2-5
D: TRBD2

CDR3: CSARLANSYNEQFF
DNA: TGCAGTGCTAGATTGGCCAACTCCTACAATGAGCAGTTCTTC
size: -
V: TRBV20-1
J: TRBJ2-1
D: -

CDR3: CSVREYTEAFF
DNA: TGCAGCGTTCGGGAGTACACTGAAGCTTTCTTT
size: -
V: TRBV29-1
J: TRBJ1-1
D: -

CDR3: CSASVLAGAGYEQYF
DNA: TGCAGTGCTAGCGTACTAGCGGGAGCTGGTTACGAGCAGTACTTC
size: -
V: TRBV20-1
J: TRBJ2-7
D: TRBD2

CDR3: CSAQGTNYGYTF
DNA: TGCAGCGCACAGGGTACTAACTATGGCTACACCTTC
size: few
V: TRBV29-1
J: TRBJ1-2
D: -

CDR3: CASSLSPGNTGELFF
DNA: TGCGCCAGCAGCTTGTCCCCCGGGAACACCGGGGAGCTGTTTTTT
size: -
V: TRBV5-1
J: TRBJ2-2
D: -

CDR3: CATSASASYNEQFF
DNA: TGTGCCACCAGTGCCAGCGCCTCCTACAATGAGCAGTTCTTC
size: -
V: TRBV24-1
J: TRBJ2-1
D: -

CDR3: CASSHRQGAPPKTNTEAFF
DNA: TGCGCCAGCAGCCATCGACAGGGGGCGCCCCCCAAAACGAACACTGAAGCTTTCTTT
size: once
V: TRBV5-1
J: TRBJ1-1
D: TRBD1

CDR3: CAISGGLPQYEQFF
DNA: TGTGCCATCAGTGGGGGACTACCCCAGTATGAGCAGTTCTTC
size: few
V: TRBV10-3
J: TRBJ2-1
D: TRBD2

CDR3: CASSLARRGQPQHF
DNA: TGTGCCAGCAGCTTGGCCAGGAGGGGCCAGCCCCAGCATTTT
size: -
V: TRBV5-8
J: TRBJ1-5
D: -

CDR3: CSAPMGGSTREQYF
DNA: TGCAGTGCGCCGATGGGGGGTTCTACTAGGGAGCAGTACTTC
size: few
V: TRBV20-1
J: TRBJ2-5
D: -

CDR3: CASSLGTSGQTETQYF
DNA: TGTGCCAGCAGCTTAGGGACTAGCGGACAGACAGAGACCCAGTACTTC
size: -
V: TRBV13
J: TRBJ2-5
D: TRBD2

CDR3: CAGSYLSNYGYTF
DNA: TGTGCCGGCAGTTACCTTTCTAACTATGGCTACACCTTC
size: -
V: TRBV6-6
J: TRBJ1-2
D: -

CDR3: CAGSAREGNEQYF
DNA: TGTGCCGGCAGCGCCAGGGAAGGGAACGAGCAGTACTTC
size: -
V: TRBV6-6
J: TRBJ2-7
D: -

CDR3: CATSQDRGYGYTF
DNA: TGTGCCACCAGTCAAGACAGGGGCTATGGCTACACCTTC
size: once
V: TRBV24-1
J: TRBJ1-2
D: TRBD1

CDR3: CASSPIGQGAGETQYF
DNA: TGTGCCAGCTCGCCCATAGGACAGGGAGCGGGAGAGACCCAGTACTTC
size: -
V: TRBV18
J: TRBJ2-5
D: TRBD1

CDR3: CSVDSRGTYRSYNEQFF
DNA: TGCAGCGTTGATAGTCGGGGGACGTATCGCTCCTACAATGAGCAGTTCTTC
size: many
V: TRBV29-1
J: TRBJ2-1
D: -

CDR3: CSAEEASGRYEQFF
DNA: TGCAGTGCGGAGGAGGCTAGCGGGAGATATGAGCAGTTCTTC
size: -
V: TRBV20-1
J: TRBJ2-1
D: TRBD2

CDR3: CASKRLGTSGYKETQYF
DNA: TGTGCCAGCAAACGATTAGGGACTAGCGGATATAAAGAGACCCAGTACTTC
size: few
V: TRBV27
J: TRBJ2-5
D: TRBD2

CDR3: CASSLIYLGGAYNEQFF
DNA: TGCGCCAGCAGCTTGATTTACCTCGGGGGGGCCTACAATGAGCAGTTCTTC
size: -
V: TRBV5-1
J: TRBJ2-1
D: TRBD2

CDR3: CASSSQAQFYGYTF
DNA: TGTGCCAGCAGCTCCCAGGCCCAGTTCTATGGCTACACCTTC
size: -
V: TRBV7-2
J: TRBJ1-2
D: -

CDR3: CASSPGGGAGEKLFF
DNA: TGTGCCAGCAGCCCAGGGGGGGGGGCAGGAGAAAAACTGTTTTTT
size: -
V: TRBV7-2
J: TRBJ1-4
D: TRBD1

CDR3: CASSDREKSYEQYF
DNA: TGTGCCAGCAGTGACAGGGAGAAGTCCTACGAGCAGTACTTC
size: -
V: TRBV6-5
J: TRBJ2-7
D: TRBD1

CDR3: CASTNGGVKETQYF
DNA: TGCGCCAGCACCAACGGGGGAGTTAAAGAGACCCAGTACTTC
size: -
V: TRBV5-1
J: TRBJ2-5
D: -

CDR3: CASSLSSLAGGAGNEQYF
DNA: TGTGCCAGCAGCTTGTCTTCACTGGCGGGAGGTGCAGGCAATGAGCAGTACTTC
size: few
V: TRBV5-6
J: TRBJ2-5
D: TRBD2

CDR3: CAISELGEQYF
DNA: TGTGCCATCAGTGAGTTGGGCGAGCAGTACTTC
size: -
V: TRBV10-3
J: TRBJ2-7
D: -

CDR3: CASSSQGPVGEQFF
DNA: TGTGCCAGCAGCTCGCAGGGACCCGTGGGTGAGCAGTTCTTC
size: few
V: TRBV7-9
J: TRBJ2-1
D: -

CDR3: CASSLVSQGVAGEIVPYEQYF
DNA: TGTGCCAGCAGCTTAGTGTCCCAGGGGGTAGCGGGAGAAATAGTACCCTACGAGCAGTACTTC
size: -
V: TRBV11-2
J: TRBJ2-7
D: TRBD2

CDR3: CASSAGQAPSTQYF
DNA: TGTGCCAGCAGTGCGGGACAGGCTCCCTCTACGCAGTATTTT
size: few
V: TRBV28
J: TRBJ2-3
D: TRBD1

CDR3: CASSGTLAGVRYAYF
DNA: TGTGCCAGCAGCGGGACCCTAGCGGGAGTCAGATACGCGTATTTT
size: -
V: TRBV28
J: TRBJ2-3
D: TRBD2

CDR3: CASSLPQLLTPYERYF
DNA: TGCGCCAGCAGCTTGCCCCAGCTGCTGACTCCCTACGAGCGGTACTTC
size: -
V: TRBV5-1
J: TRBJ2-7
D: -